This is a list of T cell receptor beta chains from one sample in a study of blood T cell repertoires in COVID-19. The protocol was immunoSEQ multiplex PCR, while the TCRdb copy is restricted to in-frame clones and leaves out a portion. The table shows more than 150,000 clones, with roughly 81% occurring only once. The sequencing sample was made of peripheral blood. Every receptor here comes from a woman of 80 years or more with COVID-19, enrolled during active disease. The CDR3 runs from the conserved cysteine through the conserved F or W. D genes are given only for firm matches. Some rows have no size entry. The others give once, few or many, or a class for an expanded clone.

clone_size: NA; d_call: NA; j_call: TRBJ2-1; v_call: TRBV7-9; cdr3_nt: TGTGCCAGCAGCTTCCGGGTGGGGGCCTACCCTAACAATGAGCAGTTCTTC; cdr3_aa: CASSFRVGAYPNNEQFF
clone_size: NA; d_call: NA; j_call: TRBJ2-6; v_call: TRBV7-6; cdr3_nt: TGTGCCAGCAGCCCATCCTACCCGGGCAGGGGAGTTTATTCTGGGGCCAACGTCCTGACTTTC; cdr3_aa: CASSPSYPGRGVYSGANVLTF
clone_size: once; d_call: TRBD2; j_call: TRBJ2-1; v_call: TRBV19; cdr3_nt: TGTGCCAGTAGCGGACTAGCGGGGGCGGGGGAGCAGTTCTTC; cdr3_aa: CASSGLAGAGEQFF
clone_size: NA; d_call: TRBD1; j_call: TRBJ2-1; v_call: TRBV7-3; cdr3_nt: TGTGCCAGCAGCTTACACGGGACAGGCTACAATGAGCAGTTCTTC; cdr3_aa: CASSLHGTGYNEQFF
clone_size: NA; d_call: NA; j_call: TRBJ1-1; v_call: TRBV3-1/TRBV3-2; cdr3_nt: TGTGCCAGCAGCCAAGCTAGAATGAGCGCTGAAGCTTTCTTT; cdr3_aa: CASSQARMSAEAFF
clone_size: NA; d_call: NA; j_call: TRBJ2-2; v_call: TRBV4-2; cdr3_nt: TGTGCCAGCAGCCAAGGTACTATAGCCTCGAACACCGGGGAGCTGTTTTTT; cdr3_aa: CASSQGTIASNTGELFF
clone_size: NA; d_call: TRBD1; j_call: TRBJ1-5; v_call: TRBV7-9; cdr3_nt: TGTGCCAGCAGCTCGGACAGGGGCGGGGGAGTCAATCAGCCCCAGCATTTT; cdr3_aa: CASSSDRGGGVNQPQHF
clone_size: NA; d_call: TRBD1; j_call: TRBJ1-2; v_call: TRBV27; cdr3_nt: TGTGCCAGCAGTTTTATAGACAGGGAGCAGCATGGCTACACCTTC; cdr3_aa: CASSFIDREQHGYTF
clone_size: NA; d_call: NA; j_call: TRBJ1-5; v_call: TRBV28; cdr3_nt: TGTGCCAGCAGGTTAGGGGGGACTCAGCCCCAGCATTTT; cdr3_aa: CASRLGGTQPQHF
clone_size: NA; d_call: TRBD2; j_call: TRBJ2-3; v_call: TRBV7-2; cdr3_nt: TGTGCCAGCAGCTTAGGTCTAGCGGGAGCAGATACGCAGTATTTT; cdr3_aa: CASSLGLAGADTQYF
clone_size: few; d_call: TRBD2; j_call: TRBJ2-7; v_call: TRBV27; cdr3_nt: TGTGCCAGCGCAAGGACTAGCGGTTACTATAAGCAGTACTTC; cdr3_aa: CASARTSGYYKQYF
clone_size: NA; d_call: TRBD1; j_call: TRBJ1-1; v_call: TRBV27; cdr3_nt: TGTGCCAGCAGTTTCATTCCCTTGGGACAGGGGTATGCGGCTGAAGCTTTCTTT; cdr3_aa: CASSFIPLGQGYAAEAFF
clone_size: few; d_call: NA; j_call: TRBJ1-5; v_call: TRBV5-8; cdr3_nt: TGTGCCAGCAGCGGGGACATTGCTTATCAGCCCCAGCATTTT; cdr3_aa: CASSGDIAYQPQHF
clone_size: few; d_call: NA; j_call: TRBJ1-4; v_call: TRBV29-1; cdr3_nt: TGCAGCGTCATTGCAACTAATGAAAAACTGTTTTTT; cdr3_aa: CSVIATNEKLFF
clone_size: NA; d_call: NA; j_call: TRBJ1-1; v_call: TRBV21-1; cdr3_nt: TGTGCCAGCAGCCGGACAGGACCTAACACTGAAGCTTTCTTT; cdr3_aa: CASSRTGPNTEAFF
clone_size: NA; d_call: NA; j_call: TRBJ1-3; v_call: TRBV7-2; cdr3_nt: TGTGCCAGCAGCTTAACCAGGGGTGCCGGCAACACCATATATTTT; cdr3_aa: CASSLTRGAGNTIYF